This entry lists 27 T cell receptor beta chains sequenced from one sample in a study of blood T cell repertoires in COVID-19. Here immunoSEQ multiplex PCR was the method, and the copy in TCRdb shows in-frame clones only, minus some. The sample has around 260,000 clones; around four fifths are singletons. Sequencing was performed on PBMCs or T cells enriched from blood (not recorded which). Receptor source: a man under 40 with acute COVID-19.

This clone was recorded once. The genes are TRBV15 and TRBJ2-1, with TRBD2 matching 7 bases. The junction had 4 bases not matched to a gene; V was cut back by 6 bases and J by 8 bases. CDR1 LNHNV and CDR2 YYDKDF come from the germline V gene (reference sequence). This CDR3 contains 12 residues. The CDR3 loop reads CATSPGGDEQFF. Here the CDR3 DNA reads TGTGCCACCAGTCCTGGGGGGGATGAGCAGTTCTTC.

The chain links TRBV19 to TRBJ2-5, with 10 bases identical to TRBD2. CDR3 length equals 15 residues. With V trimmed by 4 bases and J by 4 bases, 6 bases remained unmatched. Looked up from germline, CDR1 is LNHDA and CDR2 is SQIVND (reference sequence). The chain's CDR3 is CASSKELAGSETQYF. The CDR3 coding sequence is TGTGCCAGTAGTAAGGAACTAGCGGGGTCAGAGACCCAGTACTTC.

The chain joins TRBV10-3 to TRBJ1-1; possible D gene TRBD1, 5 bases. V was cut by 4 bases and J by 3 bases, with 15 bases left in between. There are 15 residues in the CDR3. The V gene's germline CDR1 is ENHRY and CDR2 SYGVKD. For the CDR3, the DNA is TGTGCCATCAGTGTCGGGGGAATTGAGTACACTGAAGCTTTCTTT. This sequence encodes CAISVGGIEYTEAFF.

This rearrangement joins TRBV7-8 to TRBJ1-6; D gene ambiguous. The V gene's germline CDR1 is SGHVS and CDR2 FQNEAQ. V dropped 5 bases and J dropped 5 bases, with 7 bases sitting between them. The CDR3 extends over 13 amino acids. The CDR3 loop reads CASSLNDNSPLHF. The CDR3 DNA sequence: TGTGCCAGCAGCCTAAATGATAATTCACCCCTCCACTTT.

This chain links TRBV2 with TRBJ1-2; weak D call: TRBD1 (5 bases). CDR3 length: 13 amino acids. V was shortened by 0 bases and J by 5 bases, with 7 bases between the two germline ends. From germline, CDR1 is SNHLY and CDR2 FYNNEI. The CDR3 region is CASSEARAYGYTF. In DNA form, the CDR3 reads TGTGCCAGCAGTGAAGCCAGGGCTTATGGCTACACCTTC.

This clone was seen once. The chain carries TRBV4-1 and TRBJ2-7; 8 bases match TRBD1. With V trimmed by 4 bases and J by 2 bases, 7 bases remained unmatched. CDR1 and CDR2 (germline): MGHRA, YSYEKL. This CDR3 is 15 amino acids long. The CDR3 sequence: CASSPISDRAYEQYV. In nucleotides, the CDR3 is TGCGCCAGCAGCCCGATCTCGGACAGGGCCTACGAGCAGTACGTC.

This clone was recorded a few times. The chain joins TRBV27 to TRBJ1-2, with 10 nucleotides matching TRBD1. J lost 3 bases, V lost 6 bases, and 7 bases had no gene match. From germline, CDR1 is MNHEY and CDR2 SMNVEV (reference sequence). The CDR3 contains 15 residues. CDR3 in amino acids: CASRSAGTGDYGYTF. The CDR3 DNA reads TGTGCCAGCAGGTCGGCCGGGACAGGGGACTATGGCTACACCTTC.

The chain employs TRBV9 and TRBJ1-1, with a tentative D call TRBD1 (5 bases). The V gene lost 0 bases and the J gene lost 8 bases, with 14 bases spanning the gap. This CDR3 has 14 amino acids. Germline CDR1 reads SGDLS; CDR2 reads YYNGEE. CDR3 DNA: TGTGCCAGCAGCGTAGGCCAGGGACTCGTGGAAGCTTTCTTT. Its translation: CASSVGQGLVEAFF.

J is TRBJ2-3 and V is TRBV11-3; 13 nucleotides line up with TRBD2. The CDR3 has 17 residues. The germline CDR1 and CDR2 sequences are SGHNT and YENEEA. Trimming cost V 5 bases and J 2 bases; bases outside gene matches: 7. DNA for the CDR3: TGTGCCAGCAGCCCCGGGACTAGCGGGATCACCACAGATACGCAGTATTTT. Translating it yields CASSPGTSGITTDTQYF.

The chain employs TRBV7-9 and TRBJ1-4; 9 nucleotides line up with TRBD1. Trimming removed 4 bases from V and 0 bases from J; junction bases left unmatched: 9. The length of the CDR3 is 18 residues. Germline values: CDR1 SEHNR, CDR2 FQNEAQ (reference sequence). The CDR3 DNA follows: TGTGCCAGCAGCTCCCGGGGACAGGGAGTTGCAACTAATGAAAAACTGTTTTTT. It is translated as CASSSRGQGVATNEKLFF.

This chain joins TRBV28 and TRBJ1-6, with D tentatively TRBD1 (6 bases). CDR1 and CDR2 (germline): MDHEN, SYDVKM. V lost 6 bases and J lost 6, with 12 bases in between. This CDR3 has 14 amino acids. The CDR3 DNA sequence: TGTGCCAGCAGACGGGGGGCAGGTAATTCACCCCTCCACTTT. It yields the protein CASRRGAGNSPLHF.

The J gene is TRBJ1-2, the V gene TRBV7-2, with a weak D call TRBD1 (5 bases). Trimming stripped 0 bases from V and 3 bases from J, with 14 bases between. The germline CDR1 and CDR2 sequences are SGHTA and FQGNSA. The CDR3 is 16 amino acids. CDR3 sequence reads: CASSLASRAQYYGYTF. In DNA form, the CDR3 reads TGTGCCAGCAGCTTAGCGAGCAGGGCTCAATACTATGGCTACACCTTC.

The chain is built from TRBV27 and TRBJ2-3; no clear D. The germline CDR1 and CDR2 sequences are MNHEY and SMNVEV (reference sequence). The length of the CDR3 is 17 residues. The V end was cut by 1 base, the J end by 1 base, with 15 bases between. CDR3 nucleotides: TGTGCCAGCAGTTTATGGCCCCGTTTCAGTGGCACAGATACGCAGTATTTT. Protein sequence: CASSLWPRFSGTDTQYF.

The chain couples TRBV6-5 to TRBJ1-1; D unclear. CDR3 size: 15 residues. Germline values: CDR1 MNHEY, CDR2 SVGAGI. V was clipped by 5 bases and J by 3 bases, with 16 bases between them. The CDR3, as DNA: TGTGCCAGCAGTACCGGGCGTCGGAGGTACACTGAAGCTTTCTTT. It translates to CASSTGRRRYTEAFF.

The rearrangement uses TRBV5-1 and TRBJ2-1; 10 bases agree with TRBD1. V lost 4 bases to trimming and J lost 5 bases; unmatched junction nucleotides: 9. Germline CDR1 SGHRS, CDR2 YFSETQ. CDR3 size: 16 residues. In DNA, the CDR3 is TGCGCCAGCAGCACCGCTACCGGACAGGGGGACAATGAGCAGTTCTTC. This codes for CASSTATGQGDNEQFF.

The J gene is TRBJ1-5, the V gene TRBV6-5; 8 nucleotides match TRBD1. After removal of 3 bases from V and 15 bases from J, the junction contained 16 bases not matched to a gene. This CDR3 comprises 15 residues. The germline gives CDR1 MNHEY, CDR2 SVGAGI. CDR3 bases: TGTGCCAGCAGTTATTCTCCTAGAGACAGGGGCACCCCGCATTTT. Translated, it gives CASSYSPRDRGTPHF.

This clone has a handful of counts. This sequence joins TRBV5-4 and TRBJ2-5; TRBD2 might be the D (6 bases). The CDR3 runs to 15 residues. With 5 bases removed from V and 1 base from J, the gap between germline ends came to 15 bases. Per germline, CDR1 SGHNT and CDR2 YYREEE (reference sequence). The CDR3 loop reads CASRDSRGTQETQYF. DNA for the CDR3: TGTGCCAGCAGGGATTCCCGGGGGACCCAAGAGACCCAGTACTTC.

This chain uses TRBV6-5 with TRBJ1-1; a weak D match, TRBD1 (5 bases). Per the germline V gene, CDR1 is MNHEY and CDR2 is SVGAGI. Trimming cost V 5 bases and J 2 bases, with 15 bases left between them. The CDR3 has 15 residues. The CDR3 coding sequence is TGTGCCAGCAGTCCCGCGATCCGGACAAACACTGAAGCTTTCTTT. Translated: CASSPAIRTNTEAFF.

This clone was detected a few times. The chain links TRBV5-1 to TRBJ2-7, with TRBD2 matching over 11 bases. CDR1 is SGHRS, CDR2 YFSETQ, per germline. J was trimmed by 5 bases and V by 0 bases; bases with no gene match: 7. The CDR3 runs to 16 residues. The DNA of the CDR3 is TGCGCCAGCAGCTTGGGTTTTGGGACTAGCGGAGACGAGCAGTACGTC. This sequence encodes CASSLGFGTSGDEQYV.

The chain employs TRBV11-2 and TRBJ1-5, with a tentative D call TRBD1 (6 bases). This CDR3 has 15 residues. The V gene lost 4 bases and the J gene lost 0 bases, with 10 bases spanning the gap. From germline, CDR1 is SGHAT and CDR2 FQNNGV. The CDR3 protein is CASSSGQTSNQPQHF. In DNA, the CDR3 is TGTGCCAGCAGCTCGGGACAAACTAGCAATCAGCCCCAGCATTTT. The entire variable domain, with the rest obtained from reference TRBV11-2 and TRBJ1-5, is as follows: EAGVAQSPRYKIIEKRQSVAFWCNPISGHATLYWYQQILGQGPKLLIQFQNNGVVDDSQLPKDRFSAERLKGVDSTLKIQPAKLEDSAVYLCASSSGQTSNQPQHFGDGTRLSIL.

The rearrangement joins TRBV30 to TRBJ2-1; 13 positions agree with TRBD2. The V and J ends lost 5 bases and 1 base, in that order; junction bases with no gene match: 11. CDR3 length: 18 amino acids. CDR1 and CDR2 (germline): GTSNPN, SVGIG (reference sequence). In nucleotides, the CDR3 is TGTGCCTGGTCCTCCGGGGGACTAGCGGGAACATCCTACAATGAGCAGTTCTTC. It yields the protein CAWSSGGLAGTSYNEQFF. Complete variable domain (other parts from reference TRBV30 and TRBJ2-1): SQTIHQWPATLVQPVGSPLSLECTVEGTSNPNLYWYRQAAGRGLQLLFYSVGIGQISSEVPQNLSASRPQDRQFILSSKKLLLSDSGFYLCAWSSGGLAGTSYNEQFFGPGTRLTVL.

J is TRBJ2-7 and V is TRBV11-2, with D possibly matching TRBD1 (5 bases). The CDR3 has 15 residues. Trimming removed 3 bases from V and 2 bases from J, with 14 bases in between. The germline V gene encodes CDR1 SGHAT and CDR2 FQNNGV. The CDR3 loop is CASSLGHAKPYEQYV. The CDR3 coding sequence is TGTGCCAGCAGCTTGGGGCACGCAAAGCCCTACGAGCAGTACGTC.

CDR3 coding DNA: TGTGCCAGTAGTATAATGAGTGAGCAGTTCTTC. The encoded protein is CASSIMSEQFF. The J gene is TRBJ2-1, the V gene TRBV19; no firm D call. Germline V gene sequence: CDR1 LNHDA, CDR2 SQIVND (reference sequence). V shed 2 bases and J shed 9 bases, with 5 bases lying between them. This CDR3 is 11 amino acids long.

The V gene is TRBV19, the J gene TRBJ1-5; D is possibly TRBD1 (5 bases). Germline loops: CDR1 LNHDA, CDR2 SQIVND (reference sequence). The CDR3 consists of 13 residues. Trimming stripped 4 bases from V and 6 bases from J, with 10 bases between. CDR3 amino acids: CASSRGVVQPQHF. Written as DNA, the CDR3 is TGTGCCAGTAGTAGGGGGGTAGTTCAGCCCCAGCATTTT.

V is TRBV6-2 or TRBV6-3 and J is TRBJ1-5; possibly TRBD1 for D (5 bases). Germline assignment: CDR1 MNHEY and CDR2 SVGEGT. Between the trimmed V and J ends, which lost 2 bases and 9 bases, there was a span of 14 bases. CDR3 length: 14 residues. The CDR3 protein is CASSYLDRTRPQHF. CDR3 DNA sequence: TGTGCCAGCAGTTACCTAGACAGAACCAGGCCCCAGCATTTT.

This rearrangement joins TRBV6-4 to TRBJ1-2; 12 bases agree with TRBD1. CDR1 is MRHNA and CDR2 is SNTAGT in the germline V gene. There are 15 residues in the CDR3. The V gene end was trimmed by 8 bases and the J gene end by 1 base; junction bases not matched to a gene: 5. This CDR3 reads CASRDRGRINYGYTF. In DNA form, the CDR3 reads TGTGCCAGCCGGGACAGGGGGCGCATTAACTATGGCTACACCTTC.

The chain is built from TRBV7-2 and TRBJ1-5; a weak D match, TRBD1 (5 bases). CDR1 is SGHTA and CDR2 is FQGNSA in the germline V gene. This CDR3 is 16 amino acids long. Trimming took off 1 base at V and 1 base at J, with 11 bases between the two ends. This CDR3 reads CASSLGGGPSNQPQHF. The DNA of the CDR3 is TGTGCCAGCAGCTTAGGGGGGGGACCGAGCAATCAGCCCCAGCATTTT.